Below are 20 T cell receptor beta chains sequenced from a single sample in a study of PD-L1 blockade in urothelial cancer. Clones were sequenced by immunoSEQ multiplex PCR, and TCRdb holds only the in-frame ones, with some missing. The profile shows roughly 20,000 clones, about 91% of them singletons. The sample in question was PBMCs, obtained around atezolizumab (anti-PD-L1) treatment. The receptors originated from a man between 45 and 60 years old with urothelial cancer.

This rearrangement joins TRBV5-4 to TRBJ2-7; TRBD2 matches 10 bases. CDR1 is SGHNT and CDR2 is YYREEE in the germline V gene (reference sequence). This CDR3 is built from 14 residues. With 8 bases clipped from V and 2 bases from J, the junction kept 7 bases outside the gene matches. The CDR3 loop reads CASRPGLATYEQYF. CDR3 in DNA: TGTGCCAGTCGTCCGGGACTAGCGACCTACGAGCAGTACTTC.

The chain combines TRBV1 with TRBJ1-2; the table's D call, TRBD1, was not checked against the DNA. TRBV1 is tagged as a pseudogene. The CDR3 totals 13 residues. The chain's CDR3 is CTSSQRDIYGYTF. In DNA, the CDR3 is TGCACCAGCAGCCAAAGAGACATCTATGGCTACACCTTC.

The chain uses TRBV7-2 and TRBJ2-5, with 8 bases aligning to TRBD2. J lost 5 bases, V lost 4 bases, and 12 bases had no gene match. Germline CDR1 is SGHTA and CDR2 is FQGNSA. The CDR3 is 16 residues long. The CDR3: CASSSLSGGVRETQYF. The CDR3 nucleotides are TGTGCCAGCAGCTCTCTGTCCGGGGGGGTCCGGGAGACCCAGTACTTC.

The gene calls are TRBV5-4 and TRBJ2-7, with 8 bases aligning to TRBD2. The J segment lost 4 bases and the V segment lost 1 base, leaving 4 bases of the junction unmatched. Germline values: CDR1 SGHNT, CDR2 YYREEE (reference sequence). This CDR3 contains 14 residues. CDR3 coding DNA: TGTGCCAGCAGCTTGCGGGGACTAGATTACGAGCAGTACTTC. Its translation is CASSLRGLDYEQYF.

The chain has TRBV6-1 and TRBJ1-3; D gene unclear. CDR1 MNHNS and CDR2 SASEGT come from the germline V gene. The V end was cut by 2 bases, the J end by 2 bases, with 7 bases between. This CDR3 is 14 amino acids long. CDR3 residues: CASSEQKAGNTIYF. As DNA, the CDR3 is TGTGCCAGCAGTGAACAGAAAGCTGGAAACACCATATATTTT.

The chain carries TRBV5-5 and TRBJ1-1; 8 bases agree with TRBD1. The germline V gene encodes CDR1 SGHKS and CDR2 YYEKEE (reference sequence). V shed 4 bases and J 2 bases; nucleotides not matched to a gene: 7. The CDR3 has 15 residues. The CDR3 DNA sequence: TGTGCCAGCAGCATTAGGACAGGGCTTAACACTGAAGCTTTCTTT. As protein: CASSIRTGLNTEAFF.

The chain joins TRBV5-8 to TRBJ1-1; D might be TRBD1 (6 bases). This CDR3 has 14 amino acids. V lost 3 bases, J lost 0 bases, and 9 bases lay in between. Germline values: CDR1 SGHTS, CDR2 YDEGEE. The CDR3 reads CASSYRAMNTEAFF. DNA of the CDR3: TGTGCCAGCAGCTACAGGGCTATGAACACTGAAGCTTTCTTT.

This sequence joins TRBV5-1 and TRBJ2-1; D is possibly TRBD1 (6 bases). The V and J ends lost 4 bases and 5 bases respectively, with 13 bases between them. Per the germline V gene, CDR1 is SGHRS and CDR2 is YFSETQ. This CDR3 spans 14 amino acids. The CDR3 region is CASSGLGQDNEQFF. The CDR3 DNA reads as TGCGCCAGCAGCGGCTTGGGACAAGACAATGAGCAGTTCTTC.

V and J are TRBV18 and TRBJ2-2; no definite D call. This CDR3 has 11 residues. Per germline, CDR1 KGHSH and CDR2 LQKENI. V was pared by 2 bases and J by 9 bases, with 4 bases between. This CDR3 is CASSPSWELFF. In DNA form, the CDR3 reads TGTGCCAGCTCACCATCCTGGGAGCTGTTTTTT.

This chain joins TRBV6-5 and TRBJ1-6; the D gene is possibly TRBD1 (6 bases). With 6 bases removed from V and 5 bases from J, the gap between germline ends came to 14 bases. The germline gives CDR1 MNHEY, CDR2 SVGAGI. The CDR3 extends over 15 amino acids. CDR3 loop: CASSMLGQNNSPLHF. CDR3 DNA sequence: TGTGCCAGCAGCATGCTGGGACAAAATAATTCACCCCTCCACTTT.

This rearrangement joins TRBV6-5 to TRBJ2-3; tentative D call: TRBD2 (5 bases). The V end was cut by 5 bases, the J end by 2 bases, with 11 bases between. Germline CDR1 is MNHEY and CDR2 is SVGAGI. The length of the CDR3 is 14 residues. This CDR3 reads CASSQRLSTDTQYF. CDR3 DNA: TGTGCCAGCAGTCAGCGACTATCCACAGATACGCAGTATTTT.

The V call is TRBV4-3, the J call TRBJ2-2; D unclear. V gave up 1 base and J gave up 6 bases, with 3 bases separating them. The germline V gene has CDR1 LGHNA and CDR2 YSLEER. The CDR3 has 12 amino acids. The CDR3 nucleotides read TGCGCCAGCAGCCAAGTCTCCGGGGAGCTGTTTTTT. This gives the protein CASSQVSGELFF.

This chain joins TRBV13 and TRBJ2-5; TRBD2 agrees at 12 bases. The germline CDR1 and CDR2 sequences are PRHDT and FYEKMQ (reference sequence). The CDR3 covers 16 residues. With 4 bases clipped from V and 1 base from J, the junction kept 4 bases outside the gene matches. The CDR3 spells CASSSLAGGFQETQYF. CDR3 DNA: TGTGCCAGCAGCTCCCTAGCGGGGGGGTTCCAAGAGACCCAGTACTTC.

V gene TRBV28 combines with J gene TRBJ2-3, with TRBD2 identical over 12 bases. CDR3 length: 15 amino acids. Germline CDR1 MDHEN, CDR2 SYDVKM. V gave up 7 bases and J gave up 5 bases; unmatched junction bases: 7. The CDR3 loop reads CASTDPGLAGDTQYF. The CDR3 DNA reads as TGTGCCAGCACCGACCCGGGACTAGCGGGAGATACGCAGTATTTT.

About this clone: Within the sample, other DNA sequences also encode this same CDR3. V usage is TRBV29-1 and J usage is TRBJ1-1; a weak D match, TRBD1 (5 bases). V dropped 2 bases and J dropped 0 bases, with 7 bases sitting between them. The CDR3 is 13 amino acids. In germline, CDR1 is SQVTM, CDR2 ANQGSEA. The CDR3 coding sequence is TGCAGCGTTGAAAGACAGCTGAACACTGAAGCTTTCTTT. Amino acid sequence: CSVERQLNTEAFF.

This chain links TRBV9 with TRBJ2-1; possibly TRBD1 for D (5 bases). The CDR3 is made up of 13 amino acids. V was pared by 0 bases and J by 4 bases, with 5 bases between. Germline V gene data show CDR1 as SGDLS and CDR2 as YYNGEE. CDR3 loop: CASSVEGYNEQFF. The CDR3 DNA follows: TGTGCCAGCAGCGTAGAGGGGTACAATGAGCAGTTCTTC.

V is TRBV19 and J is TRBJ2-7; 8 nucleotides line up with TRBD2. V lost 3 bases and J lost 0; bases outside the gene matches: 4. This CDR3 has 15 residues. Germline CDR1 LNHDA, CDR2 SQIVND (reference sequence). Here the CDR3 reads CASSIRAGDSYEQYF. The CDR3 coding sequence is TGTGCCAGTAGTATTAGAGCGGGGGACTCCTACGAGCAGTACTTC. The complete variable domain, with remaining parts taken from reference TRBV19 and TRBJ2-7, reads DGGITQSPKYLFRKEGQNVTLSCEQNLNHDAMYWYRQDPGQGLRLIYYSQIVNDFQKGDIAEGYSVSREKKESFPLTVTSAQKNPTAFYLCASSIRAGDSYEQYFGPGTRLTVT.

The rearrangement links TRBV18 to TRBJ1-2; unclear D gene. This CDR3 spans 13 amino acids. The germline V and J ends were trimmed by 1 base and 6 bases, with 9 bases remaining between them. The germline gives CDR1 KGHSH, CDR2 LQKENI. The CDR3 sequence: CASSPLSADGYTF. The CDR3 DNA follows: TGTGCCAGCTCACCACTCTCAGCGGATGGCTACACCTTC.

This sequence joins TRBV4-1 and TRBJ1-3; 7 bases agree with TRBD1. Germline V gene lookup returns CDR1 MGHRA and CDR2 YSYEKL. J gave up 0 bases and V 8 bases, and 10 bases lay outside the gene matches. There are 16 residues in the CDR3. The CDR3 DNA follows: TGCGCCAGCGGGACAGCGAGCAAAAACTCTGGAAACACCATATATTTT. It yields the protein CASGTASKNSGNTIYF.

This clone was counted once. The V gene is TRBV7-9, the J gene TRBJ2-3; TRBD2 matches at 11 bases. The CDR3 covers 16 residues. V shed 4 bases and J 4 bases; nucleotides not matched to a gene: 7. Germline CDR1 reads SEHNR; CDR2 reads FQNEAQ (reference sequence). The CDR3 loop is CASSSRLAGSADTQYF. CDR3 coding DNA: TGTGCCAGCAGCTCCCGACTAGCGGGATCAGCAGATACGCAGTATTTT.